This T cell receptor (beta chain) was captured by sequencing in a study of blood T cell repertoires in COVID-19. Study-wide context: The cDNA or gDNA used as material had been derived from T cells, B-cell-depleted T cells, or PBMCs.

Authors' processing steps: Reference gene primer amplification yielded estimated nucleated cell counts. TCRdb keeps only in-frame clones here, not all; method: immunoSEQ multiplex PCR. V, J and clone size are taken as reported in that table, and D and trimming were inferred from the DNA itself. The data contain some 190,000 clones, 80% to 90% of them singletons. Patients at the Seattle site were enrolled during active infection and followed longitudinally. This clonotype originated in a woman aged 35 to 49 with COVID-19, enrolled during active disease. The sequencing sample was made of peripheral blood.

The CDR3 protein is CASSIQTGGGDTQYF. CDR3 DNA sequence: TGTGCCAGTAGTATTCAGACAGGGGGCGGTGATACGCAGTATTTT. The chain is built from TRBV19 and TRBJ2-3; 10 bases are shared with TRBD1. The CDR3 consists of 15 residues. The trim removed 3 bases at V and 6 bases at J, leaving 6 bases unmatched. From germline, CDR1 is LNHDA and CDR2 SQIVND (reference sequence).